The rows below give T cell receptor beta chains drawn from one sample of a study of regulatory T cells in long-lasting Graves disease. MiXCR, applied by TCRdb to the multiplex PCR reads, yields one record per CDR3 protein. This sample yields over 500,000 distinct CDR3 sequences, of which about 16% are seen a single time; 15% to 20% belongs to the top ten. Separately, the same data were catalogued under a study of T cells in Graves' hyperthyroidism and ophthalmopathy.

Sequencing used peripheral blood mononuclear cells (PBMCs), obtained at new diagnosis, from a patient treated with antithyroid drugs. These receptors came from a woman aged 30 to 39 with Graves disease. The CDR3 runs from the conserved cysteine through the conserved F or W. D genes are given only for firm matches. Clone size is given for some rows only: seen once, a few or many times, or a class if the clone is expanded.

TRBV29-1	TRBJ1-5	NA	NA	CSVSGPNQPQHF	TGCAGCGTCTCAGGACCCAATCAGCCCCAGCATTTT
TRBV6-1	TRBJ1-2	NA	TRBD1	CASTQTGGILGYTF	TGTGCCAGCACCCAGACAGGGGGTATATTAGGCTACACCTTC
TRBV7-9	TRBJ2-1	NA	TRBD2	CASSSGLAYEQFF	TGTGCCAGCAGCTCCGGACTAGCCTATGAGCAGTTCTTC
TRBV9	TRBJ2-7	few	NA	CASSPRTETYEQYF	TGTGCCAGCAGCCCCCGGACGGAAACCTACGAGCAGTACTTC
TRBV28	TRBJ2-7	many	TRBD1	CASRFPGGQQYF	TGTGCCAGCAGATTCCCAGGGGGCCAGCAGTACTTC
TRBV19	TRBJ1-1	few	TRBD1	CASSSRQGRRSMNTEAFF	TGTGCCAGTAGTAGCCGACAGGGCCGGCGTTCTATGAACACTGAAGCTTTCTTT
TRBV20-1	TRBJ1-2	NA	NA	CSASGLEGMDGYTF	TGCAGTGCTAGCGGACTAGAGGGGATGGATGGCTACACCTTC
TRBV28	TRBJ1-2	many	NA	CASSQGFSANYGYTF	TGTGCCAGCAGTCAAGGGTTTTCCGCTAACTATGGCTACACCTTC
TRBV2	TRBJ2-7	many	NA	CASTALTYEQYF	TGTGCCAGCACGGCATTGACCTACGAGCAGTACTTC
TRBV5-1	TRBJ2-5	NA	NA	CASSPRDGEETQYF	TGCGCCAGCAGCCCCCGGGACGGGGAAGAGACCCAGTACTTC
TRBV10-3	TRBJ1-5	NA	NA	CAINTQANQPQHF	TGTGCCATCAATACACAGGCGAATCAGCCCCAGCATTTT
TRBV6-2/TRBV6-3	TRBJ2-3	few	TRBD2	CASSYSPGLAGTDTQYF	TGTGCCAGCAGTTACTCGCCGGGACTAGCGGGCACAGATACGCAGTATTTT
TRBV7-9	TRBJ1-1	few	NA	CASSLAPGPEAFF	TGTGCCAGCAGCTTAGCGCCTGGGCCTGAAGCTTTCTTT
TRBV9	TRBJ1-1	NA	NA	CASSVVGGWAEAFF	TGTGCCAGCAGCGTAGTGGGAGGGTGGGCTGAAGCTTTCTTT
TRBV10-3	TRBJ2-3	NA	NA	CAISVLGGNSDTQYF	TGTGCCATCAGTGTCCTAGGCGGGAACTCAGATACGCAGTATTTT
TRBV7-9	TRBJ2-1	many	TRBD2	CASSSHRGGGRNEQFF	TGTGCCAGCAGCTCGCATAGGGGCGGGGGTAGGAATGAGCAGTTCTTC
TRBV24-1	TRBJ2-6	NA	TRBD1	CATSDSLDREAPPGANALTF	TGTGCCACCAGTGATTCGCTTGACAGGGAAGCCCCTCCTGGGGCCAACGCCCTGACTTTC
TRBV20-1	TRBJ1-4	NA	NA	CSARADSSSQEKLFF	TGCAGTGCTAGAGCCGACTCATCAAGCCAGGAAAAACTGTTTTTT
TRBV28	TRBJ1-3	many	NA	CASRPGQSGNTIYF	TGTGCCAGCAGGCCCGGACAGTCTGGAAACACCATATATTTT
TRBV30	TRBJ2-3	NA	TRBD2	CAWTAAGGPSSTDTQYF	TGTGCCTGGACTGCGGCGGGAGGGCCCTCTAGCACAGATACGCAGTATTTT
TRBV3-1	TRBJ2-1	few	NA	CASSPNERDEQFF	TGTGCCAGCAGCCCTAACGAAAGAGATGAGCAGTTCTTC
TRBV18	TRBJ2-7	few	TRBD2	CASSPTSGIDEQYF	TGTGCCAGCTCACCAACTAGCGGGATCGACGAGCAGTACTTC
TRBV6-1	TRBJ2-2	NA	TRBD2	CASGREDTGELFF	TGTGCCAGCGGGCGGGAGGACACCGGGGAGCTGTTTTTT
TRBV20-1	TRBJ2-1	many	NA	CSIGAGTGYEQFF	TGCAGTATAGGGGCAGGGACCGGATATGAGCAGTTCTTC
TRBV5-6	TRBJ2-7	NA	NA	CASSLWRYWSGEQYF	TGTGCCAGCAGCTTATGGCGGTATTGGAGCGGCGAGCAGTACTTC
TRBV28	TRBJ1-1	many	TRBD1	CASSSGQGGRLGAFF	TGTGCCAGCAGTTCTGGACAGGGTGGCCGATTAGGAGCTTTCTTT
TRBV5-6	TRBJ2-2	few	NA	CASSLEPSGELFF	TGTGCCAGCAGCTTGGAACCCTCAGGGGAGCTGTTTTTT
TRBV27	TRBJ2-3	NA	NA	CATSRPGARVTDTQYF	TGTGCCACTTCCCGCCCGGGGGCCAGGGTCACAGATACGCAGTATTTT
TRBV27	TRBJ1-1	few	NA	CASSLGAGRAMNTEAFF	TGTGCCAGCAGCCTCGGGGCTGGGAGGGCTATGAACACTGAAGCTTTCTTT
TRBV20-1	TRBJ2-7	NA	NA	CSARRAGAGYEQYF	TGCAGTGCTAGAAGAGCAGGGGCAGGGTACGAGCAGTACTTC
TRBV19	TRBJ2-1	few	TRBD2	CASSPRAGEAGPGSYNEQFF	TGTGCCAGTAGCCCCCGAGCGGGAGAGGCCGGTCCCGGCTCCTACAATGAGCAGTTCTTC
TRBV6-2/TRBV6-3	TRBJ2-4	few	NA	CASSYPTGSSIQYF	TGTGCCAGCAGTTACCCAACAGGGTCCAGCATTCAGTACTTC
TRBV6-9	TRBJ2-7	many	TRBD1	CASSYQGAGYEQYF	TGTGCCAGCAGTTATCAGGGGGCGGGCTACGAGCAGTACTTC
TRBV6-1	TRBJ1-1	NA	NA	CASTPTTGNTEAFF	TGTGCCAGCACCCCGACGACGGGGAACACTGAAGCTTTCTTT
TRBV20-1	TRBJ2-2	NA	NA	CSASGRTRNTGELFF	TGCAGTGCTAGTGGCCGGACCCGGAACACCGGGGAGCTGTTTTTT
TRBV10-2	TRBJ2-1	few	TRBD2	CASSESLGLASNEQFF	TGCGCCAGCAGTGAGTCTTTGGGACTAGCATCCAATGAGCAGTTCTTC
TRBV28	TRBJ1-1	many	NA	CASTRPPFLAFF	TGTGCCAGCACCCGCCCTCCTTTTCTGGCTTTCTTT
TRBV10-3	TRBJ2-6	few	NA	CAISESIQGPGANVLTF	TGTGCCATCAGTGAGTCTATACAGGGACCTGGGGCCAACGTCCTGACTTTC
TRBV5-1	TRBJ2-3	NA	NA	CASSLERDTQYF	TGCGCCAGCAGCTTGGAAAGGGATACGCAGTATTTT
TRBV30	TRBJ1-1	few	NA	CAWRDGGAEAFF	TGTGCCTGGAGGGACGGGGGTGCTGAAGCTTTCTTT
TRBV18	TRBJ1-6	few	TRBD1	CASSRDRANSPLHF	TGTGCCAGCTCACGGGACAGGGCTAATTCACCCCTCCACTTT
TRBV14	TRBJ2-7	few	NA	CASSQGPNPLEQYF	TGTGCCAGCAGCCAAGGGCCTAACCCCCTCGAGCAGTACTTC
TRBV19	TRBJ1-6	NA	NA	CASTSAGARNSPLHF	TGTGCCAGTACCTCGGCAGGGGCGAGAAATTCACCCCTCCACTTT
TRBV28	TRBJ1-5	few	NA	CASSRIVGNQPQHF	TGTGCCAGCAGCAGAATTGTGGGCAATCAGCCCCAGCATTTT
TRBV28	TRBJ1-5	many	NA	CASSSRLGSNQPQHF	TGTGCCAGCAGTTCCCGACTGGGTAGCAATCAGCCCCAGCATTTT
TRBV30	TRBJ1-5	NA	NA	CAWSSSLGNQPQHF	TGTGCCTGGAGTTCCTCCCTGGGCAATCAGCCCCAGCATTTT
TRBV30	TRBJ2-6	NA	TRBD1	CAWRRQGVSGANVLTF	TGTGCCTGGAGACGACAGGGGGTCTCTGGGGCCAACGTCCTGACTTTC
TRBV27	TRBJ1-4	few	TRBD1	CASAGQGLPGEKLFF	TGTGCCAGCGCGGGACAGGGCCTCCCGGGCGAAAAACTGTTTTTT
TRBV18	TRBJ1-5	few	NA	CASSPTVGLEPQHF	TGTGCCAGCTCACCAACCGTGGGTTTGGAGCCCCAGCATTTT
TRBV3-1	TRBJ2-7	few	NA	CASSQQTLKSSYEQYF	TGTGCCAGCAGCCAACAGACGCTGAAAAGCTCCTACGAGCAGTACTTC